The next 23 T cell receptor beta chains were all read from a single sample in a study of T cell repertoires in cytomegalovirus infection (dated by TCRdb to about 2019). The treatment or condition label, read with the paper, signifies: in vitro stimulation with specific CMV peptide epitopes to enrich CMV-specific T cells. The sequencing machine was an Illumina HiSeq 1500. TCRdb reworked the public reads: Q25 trimming with fastp, MiXCR clone assembly, productive beta chains retained. CDR3 protein sequences are deduplicated, and each keeps its most common genes and DNA. Within this sample are hundreds of thousands of distinct CDR3 sequences, with under 40% of them counted one time only. Around 15% of the sample is taken by the ten largest. Antigen specificity for these receptors is unknown. The sample consisted of cultured CD8+ T cells from PBMCs, taken from culture after CMV antigen stimulation. The receptors originated from a human donor in good health (CMV status not recorded). Some clones in this sample may be carry-over from other donors' samples.

The chain employs TRBV27 and TRBJ1-5; 10 nucleotides align to TRBD1. V was clipped by 5 bases and J by 6 bases; unmatched bases: 4. CDR1 is MNHEY and CDR2 is SMNVEV in the germline V gene (reference sequence). This CDR3 region has 14 residues. This CDR3 reads CASSRQGAGQPQHF. DNA of the CDR3: TGTGCCAGCAGTAGACAGGGGGCGGGTCAGCCCCAGCATTTT.

This clonotype was observed a few times. This rearrangement joins TRBV20-1 to TRBJ2-1, with TRBD2 matching 10 bases. Looked up from germline, CDR1 is DFQATT and CDR2 is SNEGSKA (reference sequence). The CDR3 is 16 residues long. V lost 6 bases, J lost 7 bases, and 15 bases stayed unmatched. DNA of the CDR3: TGCAGTGCCGCTCCTCCCTCAGCGGGGGGGCCGAATGAGCAGTTCTTC. Translation gives CSAAPPSAGGPNEQFF.

This clonotype was detected many times. The chain employs TRBV7-8 and TRBJ2-3; a weak D match, TRBD2 (6 bases). V lost 5 bases to trimming and J lost 0 bases, with 15 bases between them. Germline assignment: CDR1 SGHVS and CDR2 FQNEAQ. This CDR3 is 16 amino acids long. The CDR3 is CASSPGLGASTDTQYF. The DNA for the CDR3 is TGTGCCAGCAGCCCGGGACTCGGGGCTAGCACAGATACGCAGTATTTT.

V gene TRBV2 combines with J gene TRBJ1-1; D gene ambiguous. Germline V gene sequence: CDR1 SNHLY, CDR2 FYNNEI. Deletions cut 10 bases from V and 3 bases from J, with 12 bases between. The CDR3 covers 12 residues. In DNA, the CDR3 is TGTGCCACCCCGGGAGACTACACTGAAGCTTTCTTT. Protein product: CATPGDYTEAFF.

The table lists this clonotype with a few counts. The rearrangement joins TRBV7-6 to TRBJ2-1, with D perhaps TRBD2 (5 bases). The germline V gene has CDR1 SGHVS and CDR2 FNYEAQ. V was shortened by 0 bases and J by 7 bases, with 10 bases between the two germline ends. The CDR3 sequence is 14 residues long. The CDR3 nucleotides read TGTGCCAGCAGCTTAGCGGCGAGGGAGAATGAGCAGTTCTTC. Its protein product is CASSLAARENEQFF.

The chain couples TRBV4-2 to TRBJ2-3, with TRBD1 as a possible D gene (5 bases). Trimming took off 0 bases at V and 4 bases at J, with 17 bases between the two ends. Germline CDR1 is LGHNA and CDR2 is YNFKEQ. The CDR3 is 17 residues long. The CDR3 loop is CASSQELSRASADTQYF. CDR3 bases: TGTGCCAGCAGCCAAGAATTGTCCAGGGCATCTGCAGATACGCAGTATTTT.

This clonotype was seen a few times. CDR3 region: CASSLSSYGYTF. The CDR3 DNA sequence: TGTGCCAGCAGCTTAAGTAGTTATGGCTACACCTTC. The V and J genes are TRBV7-9 and TRBJ1-2; D not resolved. The CDR3 consists of 12 residues. Germline loops: CDR1 SEHNR, CDR2 FQNEAQ (reference sequence). Trimming took off 2 bases at V and 5 bases at J, with 6 bases between the two ends. Using reference TRBV7-9 and TRBJ1-2 for the parts outside the CDR3, the full variable domain is DTGVSQNPRHKITKRGQNVTFRCDPISEHNRLYWYRQTLGQGPEFLTYFQNEAQLEKSRLLSDRFSAERPKGSFSTLEIQRTEQGDSAMYLCASSLSSYGYTFGSGTRLTVV.

V is TRBV6-2 or TRBV6-3 and J is TRBJ1-5, with TRBD1 as a possible D gene (5 bases). The CDR3 sequence is 13 residues long. Looked up from germline, CDR1 is MNHEY and CDR2 is SVGEGT. Trimming pared 8 bases from V and 7 bases from J, leaving 15 bases between. This chain's CDR3 is CASWQRGRQPQHF. CDR3 nucleotides: TGTGCCAGCTGGCAGAGGGGTCGACAGCCCCAGCATTTT.

V is TRBV25-1 and J is TRBJ2-7; D is perhaps TRBD2 (6 bases). The germline V and J ends were trimmed by 6 bases and 2 bases, with 14 bases remaining between them. The CDR3 runs 14 residues. From germline, CDR1 is MGHDK and CDR2 SYGVNS. The CDR3 protein is CASSQAGPPYEQYF. The CDR3 DNA reads as TGTGCCAGCAGCCAAGCGGGTCCCCCCTACGAGCAGTACTTC.

This sequence joins TRBV4-1 and TRBJ2-1, with a possible D match to TRBD1 (5 bases). Deletions cut 5 bases from V and 8 bases from J, with 22 bases between. The germline V gene has CDR1 MGHRA and CDR2 YSYEKL. This CDR3 has 16 amino acids. CDR3 nucleotide sequence: TGCGCCAGCAGCTCCCGATCGCCAGGGTTGATGGATGAGCAGTTCTTC. Amino acid sequence: CASSSRSPGLMDEQFF.

The chain carries TRBV4-2 and TRBJ2-1; D is uncertain. This CDR3 region has 16 residues. Per the germline V gene, CDR1 is LGHNA and CDR2 is YNFKEQ. V lost 0 bases and J lost 6, with 15 bases in between. The CDR3 DNA reads TGTGCCAGCAGCCAAGATAAGGAGCTAGGTCTCAATGAGCAGTTCTTC. This translates into CASSQDKELGLNEQFF.

The CDR3 loop reads CASETGPYSNQPQHF. The CDR3 DNA sequence: TGTGCCAGCGAGACAGGACCTTATAGCAATCAGCCCCAGCATTTT. The rearrangement uses TRBV6-8 and TRBJ1-5; D possibly corresponds to TRBD1 (6 bases). Germline CDR1 reads MNHGY; CDR2 reads SAAAGT. The CDR3 totals 15 residues. V was cut by 8 bases and J by 0 bases, with 14 bases left in between.

The chain combines TRBV6-5 with TRBJ2-5; D ambiguous. Germline V gene lookup returns CDR1 MNHEY and CDR2 SVGAGI. The CDR3 has 13 amino acids. The V and J ends lost 11 bases and 2 bases respectively, with 15 bases between them. Here the CDR3 reads CAASGRRQETQYF. CDR3 nucleotides: TGTGCCGCATCCGGTCGAAGACAAGAGACCCAGTACTTC.

This clonotype was detected only once. The chain carries TRBV7-9 and TRBJ1-1; D unresolved. This CDR3 is 15 amino acids long. CDR1 is SEHNR and CDR2 is FQNEAQ in the germline V gene (reference sequence). V lost 4 bases, J lost 1 base, and 13 bases lay in between. CDR3 residues: CASSSPGGPNTEAFF. As DNA, the CDR3 is TGTGCCAGCAGCTCCCCCGGCGGGCCGAACACTGAAGCTTTCTTT.

The genes are TRBV6-5 and TRBJ1-2; possible D gene TRBD1, 5 bases. This CDR3 has 16 residues. V lost 3 bases and J 4 bases, leaving 18 bases between the germline ends. Germline V gives CDR1 MNHEY, CDR2 SVGAGI. The CDR3, as DNA: TGTGCCAGCAGTTATTACCTCCAGGGCAGTACCTATGGCTACACCTTC. It yields the protein CASSYYLQGSTYGYTF.

This rearrangement joins TRBV4-1 to TRBJ1-6; D perhaps matches TRBD1 (5 bases). The CDR3 runs to 15 residues. Germline values: CDR1 MGHRA, CDR2 YSYEKL. V was trimmed by 4 bases and J by 5 bases, leaving 12 bases between them. CDR3 in DNA: TGCGCCAGCAGCCGGGAACGACAGAATAATTCACCCCTCCACTTT. Residues: CASSRERQNNSPLHF.

The V gene is TRBV4-1, the J gene TRBJ2-1; no firm D call. This CDR3 comprises 13 residues. Germline-derived CDR1 and CDR2 are MGHRA and YSYEKL. Trimming shortened V by 3 bases and J by 10 bases, and 13 bases separated the two germline ends. The CDR3 DNA reads TGCGCCAGCAGCCAGAGGTATACCGAGGAGCAGTTCTTC. Translated: CASSQRYTEEQFF.

The chain employs TRBV9 and TRBJ2-1, with D possibly matching TRBD1 (6 bases). V was cut by 4 bases and J by 6 bases, with 14 bases left in between. In germline, CDR1 is SGDLS, CDR2 YYNGEE. The CDR3 is 14 residues long. The CDR3 loop reads CASSSAPGVNEQFF. CDR3 nucleotide sequence: TGTGCCAGCAGCTCCGCCCCAGGGGTCAATGAGCAGTTCTTC.

This clonotype was seen a few times. The chain combines TRBV20-1 with TRBJ1-5; D unresolved. Germline assignment: CDR1 DFQATT and CDR2 SNEGSKA (reference sequence). This CDR3 comprises 15 residues. The V end lost 3 bases, the J end lost 0 bases, and 12 bases lay between the germline ends. The CDR3 DNA is TGCAGTGCTAGGGAAAGCATCAATAGCAATCAGCCCCAGCATTTT. It specifies CSARESINSNQPQHF.

As to this clonotype: Just one base apart from a much larger clone, this may be a read error. This sequence joins TRBV12-3 or TRBV12-4 and TRBJ2-1; 10 nucleotides align to TRBD1. The CDR3 is 15 residues long. V lost 10 bases to trimming and J lost 4 bases; unmatched junction nucleotides: 10. The CDR3 spells CANTTGTGVYNEQFF. The CDR3 DNA reads TGTGCCAACACAACCGGGACAGGGGTATACAATGAGCAGTTCTTC.

This clonotype has more than one count but fewer than ten. This chain links TRBV10-3 with TRBJ2-1; 9 nucleotides match TRBD1. The CDR3 consists of 16 residues. The germline V gene has CDR1 ENHRY and CDR2 SYGVKD. The V and J ends lost 2 bases and 7 bases, in that order; junction bases with no gene match: 9. DNA of the CDR3: TGTGCCATCAGTGAGGTAGGGACAGGGTTTCAAAATGAGCAGTTCTTC. Amino acid sequence: CAISEVGTGFQNEQFF.

This clonotype was counted at least ten times. This chain uses TRBV7-8 with TRBJ2-2; D not certain. This CDR3 has 15 amino acids. The V gene's germline CDR1 is SGHVS and CDR2 FQNEAQ. Trimming shortened V by 3 bases and J by 0 bases, and 8 bases separated the two germline ends. CDR3 in amino acids: CASSLTSANTGELFF. In DNA, the CDR3 is TGTGCCAGCAGCTTGACCAGCGCGAACACCGGGGAGCTGTTTTTT.

This clonotype was observed a few times. The rearrangement joins TRBV28 to TRBJ2-7; D not resolved. This CDR3 has 12 residues. Germline V gene data show CDR1 as MDHEN and CDR2 as SYDVKM. V was pared by 5 bases and J by 6 bases, with 11 bases between. The chain's CDR3 is CASSLPGGEQYV. CDR3 DNA sequence: TGTGCCAGCAGTCTCCCGGGTGGCGAGCAGTACGTC.